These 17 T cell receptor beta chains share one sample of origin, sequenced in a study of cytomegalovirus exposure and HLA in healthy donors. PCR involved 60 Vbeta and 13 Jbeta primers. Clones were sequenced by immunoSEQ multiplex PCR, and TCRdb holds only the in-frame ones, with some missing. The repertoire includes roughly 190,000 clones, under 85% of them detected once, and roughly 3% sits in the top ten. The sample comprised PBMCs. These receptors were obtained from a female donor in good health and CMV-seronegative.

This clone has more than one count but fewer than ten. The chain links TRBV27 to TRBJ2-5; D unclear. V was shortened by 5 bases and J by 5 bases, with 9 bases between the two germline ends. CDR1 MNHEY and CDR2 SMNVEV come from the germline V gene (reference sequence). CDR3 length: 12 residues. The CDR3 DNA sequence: TGTGCCAGCAGTACCAATCGGGAGACCCAGTACTTC. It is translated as CASSTNRETQYF.

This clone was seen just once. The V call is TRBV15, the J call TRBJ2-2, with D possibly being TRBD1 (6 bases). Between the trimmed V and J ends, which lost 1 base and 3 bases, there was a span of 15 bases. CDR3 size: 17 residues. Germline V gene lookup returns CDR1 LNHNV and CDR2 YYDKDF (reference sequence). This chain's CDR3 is CATSRGRAGTHTGELFF. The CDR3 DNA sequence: TGTGCCACCAGCAGAGGCCGAGCCGGGACACACACCGGGGAGCTGTTTTTT.

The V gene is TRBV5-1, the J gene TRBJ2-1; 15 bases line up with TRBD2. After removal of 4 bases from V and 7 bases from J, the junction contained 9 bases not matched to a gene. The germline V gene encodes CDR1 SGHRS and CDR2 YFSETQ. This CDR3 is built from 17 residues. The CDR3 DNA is TGCGCCAGCAGCCTTGAGGGGGGACTAGCGGGAGGAAATGAGCAGTTCTTC. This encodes CASSLEGGLAGGNEQFF.

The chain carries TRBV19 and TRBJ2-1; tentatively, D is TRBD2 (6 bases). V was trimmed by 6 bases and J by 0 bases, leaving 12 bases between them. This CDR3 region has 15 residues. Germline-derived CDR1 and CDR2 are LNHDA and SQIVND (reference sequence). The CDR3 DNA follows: TGTGCCAGTAGCTCCCGGGACTTCTCCTACAATGAGCAGTTCTTC. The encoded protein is CASSSRDFSYNEQFF.

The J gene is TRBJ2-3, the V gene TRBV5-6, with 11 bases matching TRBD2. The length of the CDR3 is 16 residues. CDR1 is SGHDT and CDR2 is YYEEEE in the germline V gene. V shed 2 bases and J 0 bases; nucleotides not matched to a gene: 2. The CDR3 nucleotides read TGTGCCAGCAGCTTTGGGACTAGCGGAAGCACAGATACGCAGTATTTT. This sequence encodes CASSFGTSGSTDTQYF.

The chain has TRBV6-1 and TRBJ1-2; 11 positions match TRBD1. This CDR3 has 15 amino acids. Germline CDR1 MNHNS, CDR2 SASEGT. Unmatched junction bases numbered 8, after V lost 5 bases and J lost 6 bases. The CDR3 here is CASSPTGTGGHGYTF. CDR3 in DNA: TGTGCCAGCAGTCCGACCGGGACAGGGGGTCATGGCTACACCTTC.

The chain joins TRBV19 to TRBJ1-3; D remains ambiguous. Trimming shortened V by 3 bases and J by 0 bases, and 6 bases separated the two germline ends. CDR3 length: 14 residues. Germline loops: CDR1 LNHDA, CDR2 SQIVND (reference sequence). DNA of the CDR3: TGTGCCAGTAGTATCTATTACTCTGGAAACACCATATATTTT. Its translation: CASSIYYSGNTIYF.

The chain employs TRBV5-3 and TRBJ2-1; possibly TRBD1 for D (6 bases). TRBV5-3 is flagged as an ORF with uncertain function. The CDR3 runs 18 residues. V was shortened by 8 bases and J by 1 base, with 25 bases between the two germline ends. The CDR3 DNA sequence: TGTGCCAGGAGACAGGCTTCTTTTATCCCCGCTTCCTACAATGAGCAGTTCTTC. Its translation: CARRQASFIPASYNEQFF.

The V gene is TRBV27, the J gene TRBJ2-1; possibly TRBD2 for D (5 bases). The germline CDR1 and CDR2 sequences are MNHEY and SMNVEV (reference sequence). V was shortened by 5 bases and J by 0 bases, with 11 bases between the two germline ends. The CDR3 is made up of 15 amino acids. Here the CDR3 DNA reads TGTGCCAGCAGTCCTTCGGGGAGCTCCTACAATGAGCAGTTCTTC. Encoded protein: CASSPSGSSYNEQFF.

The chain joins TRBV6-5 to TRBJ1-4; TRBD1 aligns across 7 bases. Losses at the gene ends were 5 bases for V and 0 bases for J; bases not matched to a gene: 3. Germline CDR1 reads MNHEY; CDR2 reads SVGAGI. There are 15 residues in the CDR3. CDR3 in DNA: TGTGCCAGCAGTGTACAGGGGTCAACTAATGAAAAACTGTTTTTT. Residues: CASSVQGSTNEKLFF.

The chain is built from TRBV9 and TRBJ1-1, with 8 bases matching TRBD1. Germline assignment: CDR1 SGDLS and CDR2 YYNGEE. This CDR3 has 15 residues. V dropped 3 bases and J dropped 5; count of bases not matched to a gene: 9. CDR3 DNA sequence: TGTGCCAGCAGCGATGAACAGGGGGAGAGGACTGAAGCTTTCTTT. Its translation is CASSDEQGERTEAFF.

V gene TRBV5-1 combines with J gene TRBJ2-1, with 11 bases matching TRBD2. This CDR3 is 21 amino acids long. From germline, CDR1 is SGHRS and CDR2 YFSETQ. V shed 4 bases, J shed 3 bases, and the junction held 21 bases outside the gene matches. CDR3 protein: CASSPTRGTSGGFRLYNEQFF. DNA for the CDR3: TGCGCCAGCAGCCCGACGCGGGGTACTAGCGGGGGTTTCCGGCTCTACAATGAGCAGTTCTTC.

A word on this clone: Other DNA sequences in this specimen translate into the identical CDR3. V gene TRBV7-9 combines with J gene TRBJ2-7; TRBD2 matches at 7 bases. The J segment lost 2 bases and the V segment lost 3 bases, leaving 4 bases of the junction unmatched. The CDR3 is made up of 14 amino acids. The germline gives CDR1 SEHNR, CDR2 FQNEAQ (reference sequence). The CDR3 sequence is CASSLPSGAYEQYF. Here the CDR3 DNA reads TGTGCCAGCAGCTTGCCGAGCGGGGCCTACGAGCAGTACTTC.

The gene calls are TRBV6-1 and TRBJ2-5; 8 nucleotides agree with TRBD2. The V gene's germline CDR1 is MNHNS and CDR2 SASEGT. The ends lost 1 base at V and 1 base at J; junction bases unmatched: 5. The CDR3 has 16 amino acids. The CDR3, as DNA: TGTGCCAGCAGTGAAGTTCTAGCGGGTCTCCAAGAGACCCAGTACTTC. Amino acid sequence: CASSEVLAGLQETQYF.

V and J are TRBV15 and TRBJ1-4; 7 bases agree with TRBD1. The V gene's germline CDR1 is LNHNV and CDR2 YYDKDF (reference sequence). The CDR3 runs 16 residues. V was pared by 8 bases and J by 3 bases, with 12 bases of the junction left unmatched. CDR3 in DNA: TGTGCCACCTCTTACCCTACCGGGACAGCTAATGAAAAACTGTTTTTT. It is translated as CATSYPTGTANEKLFF. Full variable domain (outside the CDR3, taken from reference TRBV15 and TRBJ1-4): DAMVIQNPRYQVTQFGKPVTLSCSQTLNHNVMYWYQQKSSQAPKLLFHYYDKDFNNEADTPDNFQSRRPNTSFCFLDIRSPGLGDTAMYLCATSYPTGTANEKLFFGSGTQLSVL.

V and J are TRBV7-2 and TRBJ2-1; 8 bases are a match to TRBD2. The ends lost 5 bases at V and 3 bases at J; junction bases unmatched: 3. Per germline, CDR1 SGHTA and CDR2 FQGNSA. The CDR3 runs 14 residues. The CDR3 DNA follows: TGTGCCAGCAGCCCCACTAGCGGCTACAATGAGCAGTTCTTC. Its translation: CASSPTSGYNEQFF.

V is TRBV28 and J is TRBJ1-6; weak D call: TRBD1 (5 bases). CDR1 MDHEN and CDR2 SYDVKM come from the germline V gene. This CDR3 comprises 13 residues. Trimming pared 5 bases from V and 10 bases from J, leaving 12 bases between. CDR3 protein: CASSPQGRSPLHF. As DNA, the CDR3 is TGTGCCAGCAGTCCCCAGGGAAGATCACCCCTCCACTTT.